This TCR beta chain comes out of a study of T cell repertoires in cytomegalovirus infection. Study results and limitations: CMV-specific TCR beta clonotypes restricted by HLA-C dominated the ex vivo response.

The CDR3 is 14 amino acids. Between the trimmed V and J ends, which lost 2 bases and 4 bases, there was a span of 9 bases. Germline V gives CDR1 KGHSH, CDR2 LQKENI. A single record per CDR3 protein comes from TCRdb applying MiXCR to the reads. The profile shows about 900,000 distinct CDR3 sequences, 25% to 40% of them singletons. This clonotype was seen a few times. Its antigen is not identified. This TCR was recovered from a human donor in good health (CMV status not recorded). Some clones in this sample may be carry-over from other donors' samples. This chain joins TRBV18 and TRBJ1-5; the D gene is possibly TRBD1 (6 bases). Material: cultured CD8+ T cells from PBMCs, obtained from culture after CMV antigen stimulation. CDR3 in amino acids: CASSPGTTNQPQHF. The CDR3 DNA sequence: TGTGCCAGCTCACCAGGGACAACTAATCAGCCCCAGCATTTT.